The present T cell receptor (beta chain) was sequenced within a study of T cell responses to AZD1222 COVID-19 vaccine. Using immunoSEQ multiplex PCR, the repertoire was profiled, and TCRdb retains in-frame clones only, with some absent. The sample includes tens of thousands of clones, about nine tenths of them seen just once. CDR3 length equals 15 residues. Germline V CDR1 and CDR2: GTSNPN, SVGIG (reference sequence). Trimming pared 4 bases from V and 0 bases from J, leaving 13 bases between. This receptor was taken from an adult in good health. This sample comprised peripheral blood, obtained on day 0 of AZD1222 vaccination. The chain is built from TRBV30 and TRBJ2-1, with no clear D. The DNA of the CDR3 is TGTGCCTGGAAGCCCGACCTAAGCTCCTACAATGAGCAGTTCTTC. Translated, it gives CAWKPDLSSYNEQFF.